The clone carrying this T cell receptor beta chain was seen a handful of times. Its antigen is undetermined. This specimen comes from a study of beta chain features in type 1 diabetes. Findings of the study overall: Within each of all four CD4+ subsets, Type 1 diabetes patients had TCRB CDR3s that were moderately but significantly shorter.

This CDR3 has 14 residues. V lost 1 base, J lost 2 bases, and 0 bases stayed unmatched. Germline values: CDR1 SGHRS, CDR2 YFSETQ. The isolated RNA, all of it, was reverse transcribed, so expressed TCRB transcripts were what got sequenced. Sequencing used immunoSEQ multiplex PCR; TCRdb keeps in-frame clones, though not all of them. The data show 300,000 or so clones, more than 13% seen once. This TCR was recovered from a man aged 25-45 years with type 1 diabetes. The chain is built from TRBV5-1 and TRBJ1-5, with TRBD1 matching 7 bases. Sequenced input: naive CD4+ T cells from blood. The DNA for the CDR3 is TGCGCCAGCAGCTTGACAGGGGGCAATCAGCCCCAGCATTTT. Encoded protein: CASSLTGGNQPQHF.